This paragraph reports one T cell receptor beta chain. The antigen is undetermined. Naive CD4+ cells were CD45RA-selected; the remaining cells were memory. This specimen comes from a study of shared clonotypes between healthy human individuals. Study context: Ranging from 18 to 49 in age, donors were a couple of women and three men.

Generated by immunoSEQ multiplex PCR, the TCRdb table keeps only in-frame clones and is missing some. In the table there are under 1,100,000 clones, around four fifths of which are singletons. Broader study findings: Generation probabilities of non-shared clonotypes were lower (relative to those shared by all four donors). Rarefaction demonstrated incomplete sorted-subset sequencing despite large depth.

The CDR3 totals 13 residues. Germline V gene lookup returns CDR1 MNHEY and CDR2 SMNVEV (reference sequence). The germline V and J ends were trimmed by 10 bases and 1 base, with 8 bases remaining between them. The clonotype originates from a man aged 18 to 35 in good health. The sequencing input was memory CD4+ T cells sorted from blood. Subset in this sample: CD45RA-negative fraction. This rearrangement joins TRBV27 to TRBJ1-6; possibly TRBD1 for D (5 bases). Here the CDR3 DNA reads TGTGCCACCCAGGGTTCCTATAATTCACCCCTCCACTTT. Translated, it gives CATQGSYNSPLHF.